The present T cell receptor (beta chain) was sequenced within a study of blood T cell repertoires in COVID-19. The germline V and J ends were trimmed by 1 base and 7 bases, with 13 bases remaining between them. The CDR3 contains 13 residues. Germline-derived CDR1 and CDR2 are GTSNPN and SVGIG (reference sequence). Repertoires were generated with immunoSEQ multiplex PCR, while TCRdb's copy carries only in-frame clones and drops some. Of around 150,000 clones listed, around 92% are singletons. The sequence was obtained from a man between 60 and 75 years old with acute or convalescent COVID-19. The sample taken for sequencing was peripheral blood. The chain has TRBV30 and TRBJ1-2; D gene ambiguous. The CDR3 DNA reads TGTGCCTGGAGTGGGGTTGGAGGGCCTGGCTACACCTTC. Its translation: CAWSGVGGPGYTF.